This T cell receptor beta chain comes out of a study of Ad26.COV2.S vaccination and SARS-CoV-2 variants. As for the study in general: Administration of Ad26.COV2.S was intramuscular, either once or twice 56 days apart.

Specified treatment: 19 received Ad26.COV2.S at low or high dose, single or two shots; roughly five received placebo; per-sample allocation not given. After the first vaccine or placebo injection, samples were drawn on day 63. Aged 18-55 years, donor was enrolled in Boston in the early 2020s. Ad26.COV2.S expressed prefusion-stabilized spike from the original Wuhan strain. J was trimmed by 1 base and V by 5 bases; bases with no gene match: 9. The CDR3 length is 16 residues. Germline assignment: CDR1 SGHAT and CDR2 FQNNGV. Sequencing used immunoSEQ multiplex PCR; TCRdb keeps in-frame clones, though not all of them. The sample lists about 350,000 clones, approximately 90% occurring once.

V is TRBV11-2 and J is TRBJ1-1; 8 bases agree with TRBD1. The receptor comes from a person between 18 and 65 years old who received the Ad26.COV2.S COVID-19 vaccine or a placebo. The sample here was peripheral blood, taken in a trial of Ad26.COV2.S vaccine versus placebo. In DNA, the CDR3 is TGTGCCAGCAGCCCTCAGACAGGGGCACAGAACACTGAAGCTTTCTTT. It yields the protein CASSPQTGAQNTEAFF.